What follows are 31 T cell receptor beta chains derived from one specimen sequenced in a study of OX40 agonist ivuxolimab in advanced cancers. TCRdb's copy holds only in-frame clones and misses some; the assay was immunoSEQ multiplex PCR. The sample carries 60,000 to 90,000 clones, roughly nine tenths recorded once. This specimen consisted of CD4+ or CD8+ T cells sorted from blood, obtained in a trial of the OX40 agonist ivuxolimab. These receptors originate from an adult with an advanced solid tumor such as melanoma, head and neck, liver or kidney cancer.

CDR3: CASSMSSADTGELFF. The CDR3, as DNA: TGTGCCAGTAGTATGTCGTCGGCGGACACCGGGGAGCTGTTTTTT. The rearrangement joins TRBV19 to TRBJ2-2; D remains unclear. Per germline, CDR1 LNHDA and CDR2 SQIVND (reference sequence). This CDR3 has 15 amino acids. With 3 bases removed from V and 3 bases from J, the gap between germline ends came to 11 bases. Together with reference TRBV19 and TRBJ2-2, the CDR3 gives the full variable domain: DGGITQSPKYLFRKEGQNVTLSCEQNLNHDAMYWYRQDPGQGLRLIYYSQIVNDFQKGDIAEGYSVSREKKESFPLTVTSAQKNPTAFYLCASSMSSADTGELFFGEGSRLTVL.

The chain carries TRBV5-5 and TRBJ1-5, with D uncertain. The CDR3 is 14 residues long. The V and J ends lost 2 bases and 3 bases respectively, with 9 bases between them. Germline CDR1 reads SGHKS; CDR2 reads YYEKEE (reference sequence). The chain's CDR3 is CASSFDVINQPQHF. The CDR3 DNA reads as TGTGCCAGCAGCTTTGATGTGATCAATCAGCCCCAGCATTTT.

The chain uses TRBV19 and TRBJ2-7; maybe TRBD1 (6 bases). Germline V CDR1 and CDR2: LNHDA, SQIVND (reference sequence). The CDR3 runs to 12 residues. Trimming shortened V by 5 bases and J by 6 bases, and 11 bases separated the two germline ends. CDR3 residues: CASSSTGREQYF. The CDR3 bases are TGTGCCAGTAGTTCCACAGGGCGCGAGCAGTACTTC.

The chain combines TRBV6-1 with TRBJ1-4; 7 nucleotides match TRBD1. Germline V gives CDR1 MNHNS, CDR2 SASEGT. Losses at the gene ends were 7 bases for V and 4 bases for J; bases not matched to a gene: 9. This CDR3 is 15 amino acids long. This chain's CDR3 is CASTPVGQINEKLFF. DNA for the CDR3: TGTGCCAGCACCCCCGTGGGACAGATTAATGAAAAACTGTTTTTT.

V and J are TRBV5-1 and TRBJ1-2; tentative D call: TRBD1 (5 bases). V lost 3 bases, J lost 6 bases, and 15 bases lay in between. In germline, CDR1 is SGHRS, CDR2 YFSETQ. This CDR3 has 14 residues. CDR3 sequence: CASSSGGAQDGYTF. CDR3 nucleotides: TGCGCCAGCAGCTCTGGTGGGGCTCAAGATGGCTACACCTTC.

V gene TRBV5-1 combines with J gene TRBJ2-7; TRBD2 might be the D (5 bases). CDR1 SGHRS and CDR2 YFSETQ come from the germline V gene. V was clipped by 0 bases and J by 3 bases, with 7 bases between them. CDR3 length: 13 amino acids. The CDR3 region is CASSLAAGYEQYF. CDR3 bases: TGCGCCAGCAGCTTGGCCGCGGGCTACGAGCAGTACTTC.

The chain carries TRBV13 and TRBJ2-7; weak D call: TRBD2 (6 bases). CDR3 size: 12 residues. Per the germline V gene, CDR1 is PRHDT and CDR2 is FYEKMQ (reference sequence). The germline V and J ends were trimmed by 3 bases and 3 bases, with 6 bases remaining between them. CDR3 DNA sequence: TGTGCCAGCAGCTTGGGACTCTACGAGCAGTACTTC. This encodes CASSLGLYEQYF.

CDR3 amino acids: CAWSGPINTEAFF. Written as DNA, the CDR3 is TGTGCCTGGAGTGGCCCGATTAACACTGAAGCTTTCTTT. This chain connects TRBV30 to TRBJ1-1; unclear D gene. The length of the CDR3 is 13 residues. The ends were cut back, 1 base at V and 2 bases at J, with 8 bases in the middle. Germline values: CDR1 GTSNPN, CDR2 SVGIG (reference sequence).

J is TRBJ2-1 and V is TRBV30; 8 nucleotides align to TRBD2. In germline, CDR1 is GTSNPN, CDR2 SVGIG (reference sequence). V was clipped by 8 bases and J by 0 bases; unmatched bases: 12. The length of the CDR3 is 16 residues. The CDR3 DNA sequence: TGTGCCCACCAGCGGGGGCCTACTTCCTCCTACAATGAGCAGTTCTTC. Translating it yields CAHQRGPTSSYNEQFF.

The V and J genes are TRBV5-4 and TRBJ1-3, with unresolved D. CDR1 is SGHNT and CDR2 is YYREEE in the germline V gene (reference sequence). With 0 bases removed from V and 0 bases from J, the gap between germline ends came to 7 bases. The CDR3 is 15 residues long. CDR3 nucleotides: TGTGCCAGCAGCTTGGACGCGCTCTCTGGAAACACCATATATTTT. This codes for CASSLDALSGNTIYF.

The V and J genes are TRBV28 and TRBJ2-7, with D unclear. Deletions cut 6 bases from V and 0 bases from J, with 12 bases between. This CDR3 contains 14 residues. Germline assignment: CDR1 MDHEN and CDR2 SYDVKM. The CDR3 sequence is CASRPAGSSYEQYF. CDR3 DNA: TGTGCCAGCAGACCTGCCGGGTCCTCCTACGAGCAGTACTTC.

This rearrangement joins TRBV10-1 to TRBJ2-5, with unresolved D. Germline V gene data show CDR1 as WNHNN and CDR2 as SYGVQD (reference sequence). V was cut by 0 bases and J by 5 bases, with 10 bases left in between. The CDR3 length is 14 residues. As DNA, the CDR3 is TGCGCCAGCAGTGAGTCGATTAGTGCGGAGACCCAGTACTTC. This sequence encodes CASSESISAETQYF.

The chain combines TRBV10-3 with TRBJ2-5; 7 bases match TRBD2. Germline CDR1 reads ENHRY; CDR2 reads SYGVKD. V dropped 4 bases and J dropped 4; count of bases not matched to a gene: 9. The CDR3 sequence is 15 residues long. This CDR3 reads CAISGLATLGETQYF. The CDR3 nucleotides read TGTGCCATCAGTGGACTAGCCACCTTGGGAGAGACCCAGTACTTC.

V is TRBV7-9 and J is TRBJ2-3, with D hard to call. This CDR3 has 14 residues. CDR1 and CDR2 from the germline V gene are SEHNR and FQNEAQ (reference sequence). V lost 1 base and J lost 0, with 5 bases in between. The CDR3 spells CASSLGPSTDTQYF. CDR3 bases: TGTGCCAGCAGCTTAGGCCCGAGCACAGATACGCAGTATTTT.

This rearrangement joins TRBV29-1 to TRBJ2-5; D is unclear. This CDR3 is 12 amino acids long. The ends were cut back, 6 bases at V and 2 bases at J, with 10 bases in the middle. The germline V gene has CDR1 SQVTM and CDR2 ANQGSEA. CDR3 in amino acids: CSVLWAQETQYF. CDR3 DNA sequence: TGCAGCGTATTATGGGCTCAAGAGACCCAGTACTTC.

A remark on this clone: This sample includes further DNA sequences coding for the same CDR3. This chain uses TRBV5-1 with TRBJ2-1, with a tentative D call TRBD1 (7 bases). Trimming stripped 1 base from V and 0 bases from J, with 8 bases between. Per the germline V gene, CDR1 is SGHRS and CDR2 is YFSETQ. The CDR3 is made up of 15 amino acids. CDR3 sequence (DNA): TGCGCCAGCAGCTTGCAGGGGGGCTCCTACAATGAGCAGTTCTTC. Its protein is CASSLQGGSYNEQFF.

Only one count was recorded for this clone. This chain joins TRBV7-2 and TRBJ2-2; D might be TRBD1 or TRBD2, each matching 5 bases. V was trimmed by 1 base and J by 7 bases, leaving 16 bases between them. CDR3 length: 16 amino acids. Germline V gives CDR1 SGHTA, CDR2 FQGNSA. CDR3 in amino acids: CASSLEGSPSGGELFF. The DNA for the CDR3 is TGTGCCAGCAGCTTAGAGGGGAGCCCCTCAGGCGGGGAGCTGTTTTTT.

The chain carries TRBV15 and TRBJ2-6; no clear D. The V end was cut by 0 bases, the J end by 0 bases, with 6 bases between. The length of the CDR3 is 16 residues. The germline V gene encodes CDR1 LNHNV and CDR2 YYDKDF (reference sequence). The CDR3 loop reads CATSRDGSSGANVLTF. The CDR3 coding sequence is TGTGCCACCAGCAGAGACGGAAGCTCTGGGGCCAACGTCCTGACTTTC.

The chain couples TRBV7-2 to TRBJ2-3, with 8 bases identical to TRBD2. Trimming removed 7 bases from V and 3 bases from J; junction bases left unmatched: 6. Germline values: CDR1 SGHTA, CDR2 FQGNSA. This CDR3 spans 14 amino acids. CDR3 residues: CASTSGGGTDTQYF. Here the CDR3 DNA reads TGTGCCAGCACCTCGGGAGGGGGGACAGATACGCAGTATTTT.

The chain is built from TRBV19 and TRBJ2-5; a possible D gene is TRBD2 (6 bases). V lost 3 bases and J lost 2, with 10 bases in between. CDR3 length: 14 amino acids. Germline loops: CDR1 LNHDA, CDR2 SQIVND (reference sequence). In DNA, the CDR3 is TGTGCCAGTAGTATCGGGGGAGCGCAAGAGACCCAGTACTTC. Protein sequence: CASSIGGAQETQYF.

The count of this clone is one. The chain recombines TRBV6-5 with TRBJ1-2, with D perhaps matching TRBD1 (6 bases). Germline lookup yields CDR1 MNHEY and CDR2 SVGAGI. CDR3 length equals 15 residues. The V and J ends lost 2 bases and 4 bases respectively, with 14 bases between them. CDR3 nucleotide sequence: TGTGCCAGCAGTTACGTGGGGGGCGCGGGCTATGGCTACACCTTC. Amino acids: CASSYVGGAGYGYTF.

The rearrangement joins TRBV10-3 to TRBJ1-2; unclear D gene. V lost 3 bases and J 4 bases, leaving 15 bases between the germline ends. CDR1 ENHRY and CDR2 SYGVKD come from the germline V gene. This CDR3 is built from 15 residues. This CDR3 is CAISDSELSSYGYTF. The CDR3 region has the DNA TGTGCCATCAGTGATTCGGAGTTATCCAGCTATGGCTACACCTTC.

The CDR3 loop is CASSQAYSSGANVLTF. In DNA form, the CDR3 reads TGCGCCAGCAGCCAAGCCTACAGCTCTGGGGCCAACGTCCTGACTTTC. J is TRBJ2-6 and V is TRBV4-3, with unresolved D. Per germline, CDR1 LGHNA and CDR2 YSLEER. V lost 1 base and J 0 bases, leaving 7 bases between the germline ends. The CDR3 loop spans 16 amino acids.

Notes on this clone: An end of the junction differs from the germline gene, which may be a read error. The V and J genes are TRBV18 and TRBJ2-7; D gene unclear. CDR3 length: 17 amino acids. Germline V gene sequence: CDR1 KGHSH, CDR2 LQKENI. This CDR3 is CASSLSTTPEMTYEQCF. CDR3 in DNA: TGTGCCAGCTCACTTAGCACGACTCCAGAGATGACCTACGAGCAGTGCTTC.

The chain recombines TRBV11-3 with TRBJ2-7, with D perhaps given as TRBD1 or TRBD2 (5 bases each). CDR1 is SGHNT and CDR2 is YENEEA in the germline V gene. Trimming took off 8 bases at V and 0 bases at J, with 17 bases between the two ends. The CDR3 loop spans 15 amino acids. CDR3 nucleotides: TGTGCCAGCGGACACGGAGGTGCTAGCTCCTACGAGCAGTACTTC. Amino acid sequence: CASGHGGASSYEQYF.

The V call is TRBV7-3, the J call TRBJ2-1; the D is unclear. Germline-derived CDR1 and CDR2 are SGHTA and FQGTGA. The ends were cut back, 4 bases at V and 5 bases at J, with 12 bases in the middle. The CDR3 runs to 14 residues. Here the CDR3 reads CASSYRASDNEQFF. DNA of the CDR3: TGTGCCAGCAGCTACCGGGCCTCTGACAATGAGCAGTTCTTC.

The chain uses TRBV7-2 and TRBJ1-5, with D perhaps matching TRBD1 (5 bases). The CDR3 runs 15 residues. Germline CDR1 SGHTA, CDR2 FQGNSA. Trimming removed 7 bases at V and 7 bases at J, with 20 bases between. In DNA form, the CDR3 reads TGTGCCAGCATCGATTCCGGGGGGTTTCCCCAGCCCCAGCATTTT. It is translated as CASIDSGGFPQPQHF.

Of note for this clone: The same CDR3 can be traced to other DNA sequences in this sample. The chain employs TRBV29-1 and TRBJ2-7; 10 bases are a match to TRBD1. The CDR3 contains 12 residues. Germline values: CDR1 SQVTM, CDR2 ANQGSEA. V lost 7 bases, J lost 3 bases, and 3 bases stayed unmatched. The CDR3 spells CSAGQGGYEQYF. The CDR3 nucleotides read TGCAGCGCTGGACAGGGGGGCTACGAGCAGTACTTC.

The rearrangement links TRBV5-1 to TRBJ2-1; the match to TRBD2 covers 11 bases. V shed 0 bases, J shed 7 bases, and the junction held 6 bases outside the gene matches. Germline lookup yields CDR1 SGHRS and CDR2 YFSETQ. CDR3 length: 16 amino acids. The CDR3 nucleotides read TGCGCCAGCAGCTTGGCCGGGCTAGCGGGAGGAAATGAGCAGTTCTTC. Encoded protein: CASSLAGLAGGNEQFF. Full variable domain (remainder filled in from reference TRBV5-1 and TRBJ2-1): KAGVTQTPRYLIKTRGQQVTLSCSPISGHRSVSWYQQTPGQGLQFLFEYFSETQRNKGNFPGRFSGRQFSNSRSEMNVSTLELGDSALYLCASSLAGLAGGNEQFFGPGTRLTVL.

This chain links TRBV7-9 with TRBJ1-1, with TRBD1 matching 8 bases. The CDR3 consists of 15 residues. Germline V gene lookup returns CDR1 SEHNR and CDR2 FQNEAQ (reference sequence). V lost 4 bases to trimming and J lost 5 bases; unmatched junction nucleotides: 9. The CDR3 protein is CASSSLGQGGTEAFF. The CDR3 DNA sequence: TGTGCCAGCAGCTCCCTCGGACAGGGAGGTACTGAAGCTTTCTTT.

The chain links TRBV30 to TRBJ1-4, with D possibly being TRBD1 (5 bases). This CDR3 is 13 amino acids long. V lost 3 bases and J 7 bases, leaving 12 bases between the germline ends. The germline V gene encodes CDR1 GTSNPN and CDR2 SVGIG (reference sequence). CDR3 DNA sequence: TGTGCCTGGAGCCGCCGGGACGGTGAAAAACTGTTTTTT. It specifies CAWSRRDGEKLFF.